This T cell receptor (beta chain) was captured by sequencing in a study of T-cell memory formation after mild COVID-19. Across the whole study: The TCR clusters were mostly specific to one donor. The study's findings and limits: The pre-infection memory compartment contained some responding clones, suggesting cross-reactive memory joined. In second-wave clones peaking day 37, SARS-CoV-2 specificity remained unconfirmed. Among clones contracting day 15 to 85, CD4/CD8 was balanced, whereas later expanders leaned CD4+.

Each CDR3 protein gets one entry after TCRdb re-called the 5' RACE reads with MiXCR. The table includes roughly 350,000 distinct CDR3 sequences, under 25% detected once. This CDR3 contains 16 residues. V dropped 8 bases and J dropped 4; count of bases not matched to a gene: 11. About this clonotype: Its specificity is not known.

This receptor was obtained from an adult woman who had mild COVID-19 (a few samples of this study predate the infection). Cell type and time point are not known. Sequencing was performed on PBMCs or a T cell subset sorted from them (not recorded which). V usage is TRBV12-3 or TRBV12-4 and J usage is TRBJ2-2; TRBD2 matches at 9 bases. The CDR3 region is CASSLMRGGRTGELFF. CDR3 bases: TGTGCCAGCTCCTTAATGCGGGGGGGCCGCACCGGGGAGCTGTTTTTT.